This TCR beta chain was sequenced during a study of CD8 T cells in Susac syndrome. Across the whole study: When blood was drawn, patients with Susac syndrome were on intravenous immunoglobulin alone, on corticosteroids, or therapy-naive. Findings and caveats of the study: By the study's own acknowledgment, its TCR sequencing and HLA analysis included relatively few individuals.

RNA, at roughly 0.5 to 1 ug, was reverse transcribed with random hexamers. MiXCR, run by TCRdb on the immunoSEQ multiplex PCR reads, gives a single entry per CDR3 protein. The sample holds about 90,000 distinct CDR3 sequences, approximately 96% seen once. With regard to this clonotype: Its antigen remains unidentified.

The CDR3 totals 14 residues. Germline values: CDR1 MNHEY, CDR2 SMNVEV (reference sequence). V lost 6 bases and J lost 6, with 17 bases in between. The V and J genes are TRBV27 and TRBJ1-2; possible D gene TRBD1, 5 bases. The sequencing input was CD8+ T cells from PBMCs. The sequence was collected from a human donor with Susac syndrome. The CDR3 is CASRDSGGEDGYTF. DNA for the CDR3: TGTGCCAGCAGGGACTCAGGAGGGGAGGATGGCTACACCTTC.